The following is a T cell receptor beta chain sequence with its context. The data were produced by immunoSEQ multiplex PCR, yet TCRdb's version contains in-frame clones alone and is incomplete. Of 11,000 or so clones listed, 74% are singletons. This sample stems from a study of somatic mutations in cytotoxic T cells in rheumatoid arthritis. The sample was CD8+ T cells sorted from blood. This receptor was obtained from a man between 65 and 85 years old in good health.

The chain's CDR3 is CASIPPGGLDNEQFF. The DNA for the CDR3 is TGTGCCAGCATACCCCCGGGCGGACTTGACAATGAGCAGTTCTTC. The chain has TRBV11-2 and TRBJ2-1; maybe TRBD2 (5 bases). Germline values: CDR1 SGHAT, CDR2 FQNNGV. Trimming took off 7 bases at V and 5 bases at J, with 18 bases between the two ends. The CDR3 extends over 15 amino acids.